Below are 2 T cell receptor beta chains sequenced from a single sample in a study of OX40 agonist ivuxolimab in advanced cancers. Sequencing was performed with immunoSEQ multiplex PCR; in TCRdb, only in-frame clones are kept and a portion is missing. Here the sample spans about 79,000 clones, roughly 94% being singletons. The source material was CD4+ or CD8+ T cells sorted from blood, sampled in a trial of the OX40 agonist ivuxolimab. These receptors were obtained from an adult with an advanced solid tumor such as melanoma, head and neck, liver or kidney cancer.

The chain uses TRBV9 and TRBJ2-5; D is ambiguous. The CDR3 is made up of 16 amino acids. V dropped 4 bases and J dropped 5 bases, with 21 bases sitting between them. Per the germline V gene, CDR1 is SGDLS and CDR2 is YYNGEE. CDR3 residues: CASSPPFGEGPETQYF. In DNA, the CDR3 is TGTGCCAGCAGCCCCCCATTCGGCGAAGGACCCGAGACCCAGTACTTC.

This sequence joins TRBV25-1 and TRBJ2-3; unclear D gene. V was pared by 1 base and J by 6 bases, with 5 bases between. Germline V gives CDR1 MGHDK, CDR2 SYGVNS. The CDR3 totals 12 residues. This chain's CDR3 is CASSESLDTQYF. The CDR3 coding sequence is TGTGCCAGCAGTGAATCACTGGATACGCAGTATTTT.